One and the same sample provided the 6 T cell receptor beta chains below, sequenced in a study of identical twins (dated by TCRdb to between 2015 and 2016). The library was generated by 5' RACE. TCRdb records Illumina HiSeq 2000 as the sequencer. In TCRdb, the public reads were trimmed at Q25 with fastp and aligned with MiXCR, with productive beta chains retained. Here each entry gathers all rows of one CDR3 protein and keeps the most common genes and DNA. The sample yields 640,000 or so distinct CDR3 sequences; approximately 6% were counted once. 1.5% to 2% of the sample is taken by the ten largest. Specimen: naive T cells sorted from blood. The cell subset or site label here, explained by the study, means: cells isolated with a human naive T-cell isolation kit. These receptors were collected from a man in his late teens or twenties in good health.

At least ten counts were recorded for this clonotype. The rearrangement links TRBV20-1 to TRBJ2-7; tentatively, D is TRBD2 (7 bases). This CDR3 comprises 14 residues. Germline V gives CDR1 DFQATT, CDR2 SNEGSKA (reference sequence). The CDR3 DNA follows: TGCCAGGCACAGTCGGGGGGCGAAGCCTACGAGCAGTACTTC. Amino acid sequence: CQAQSGGEAYEQYF.

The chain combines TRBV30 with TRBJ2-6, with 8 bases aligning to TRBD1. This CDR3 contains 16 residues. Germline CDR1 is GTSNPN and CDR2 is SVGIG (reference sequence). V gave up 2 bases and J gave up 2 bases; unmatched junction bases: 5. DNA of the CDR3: TGTGCCTGGAGTACAGGGGGAGCAACTGGGGCCAACGTCCTGACTTTC. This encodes CAWSTGGATGANVLTF.

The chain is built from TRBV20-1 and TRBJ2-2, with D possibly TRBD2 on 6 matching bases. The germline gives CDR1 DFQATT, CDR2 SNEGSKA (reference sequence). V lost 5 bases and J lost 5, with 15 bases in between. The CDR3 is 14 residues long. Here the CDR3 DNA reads TGCAGTGCTCTGGGAGGAGAGGGAACCGGGGAGCTGTTTTTT. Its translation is CSALGGEGTGELFF.

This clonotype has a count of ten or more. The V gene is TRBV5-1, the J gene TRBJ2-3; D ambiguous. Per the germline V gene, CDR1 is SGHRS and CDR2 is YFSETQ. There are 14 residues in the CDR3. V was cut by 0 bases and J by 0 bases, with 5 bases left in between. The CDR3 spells CASSLGASTDTQYF. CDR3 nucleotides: TGCGCCAGCAGCTTGGGAGCTAGCACAGATACGCAGTATTTT.

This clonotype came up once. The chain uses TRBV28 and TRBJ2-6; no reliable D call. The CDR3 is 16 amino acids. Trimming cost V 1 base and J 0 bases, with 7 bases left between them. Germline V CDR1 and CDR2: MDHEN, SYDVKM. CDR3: CASSLSLGSGANVLTF. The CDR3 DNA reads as TGTGCCAGCAGTTTATCGCTGGGCTCTGGGGCCAACGTCCTGACTTTC.

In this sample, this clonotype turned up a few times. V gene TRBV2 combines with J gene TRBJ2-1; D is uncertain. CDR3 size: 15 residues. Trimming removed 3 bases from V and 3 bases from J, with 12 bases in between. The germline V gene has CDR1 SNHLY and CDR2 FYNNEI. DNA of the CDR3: TGTGCCAGCAGTGAGAGCGCTGGCCTCTACAATGAGCAGTTCTTC. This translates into CASSESAGLYNEQFF.